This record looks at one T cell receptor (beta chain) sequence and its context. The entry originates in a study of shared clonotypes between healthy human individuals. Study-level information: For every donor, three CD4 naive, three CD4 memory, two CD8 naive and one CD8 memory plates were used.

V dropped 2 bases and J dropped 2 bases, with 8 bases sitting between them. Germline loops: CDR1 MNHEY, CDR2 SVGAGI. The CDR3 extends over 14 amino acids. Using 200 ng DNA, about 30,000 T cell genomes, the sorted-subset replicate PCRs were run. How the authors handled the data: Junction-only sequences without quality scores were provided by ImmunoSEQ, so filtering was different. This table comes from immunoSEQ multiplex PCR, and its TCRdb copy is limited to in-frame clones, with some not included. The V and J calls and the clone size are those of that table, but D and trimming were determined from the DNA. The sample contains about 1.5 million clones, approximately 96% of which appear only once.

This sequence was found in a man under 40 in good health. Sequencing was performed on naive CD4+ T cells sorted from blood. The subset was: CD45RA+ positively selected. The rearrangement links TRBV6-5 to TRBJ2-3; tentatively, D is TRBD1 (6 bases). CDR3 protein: CASSYRTATDTQYF. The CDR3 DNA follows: TGTGCCAGCAGTTACCGGACAGCCACAGATACGCAGTATTTT.